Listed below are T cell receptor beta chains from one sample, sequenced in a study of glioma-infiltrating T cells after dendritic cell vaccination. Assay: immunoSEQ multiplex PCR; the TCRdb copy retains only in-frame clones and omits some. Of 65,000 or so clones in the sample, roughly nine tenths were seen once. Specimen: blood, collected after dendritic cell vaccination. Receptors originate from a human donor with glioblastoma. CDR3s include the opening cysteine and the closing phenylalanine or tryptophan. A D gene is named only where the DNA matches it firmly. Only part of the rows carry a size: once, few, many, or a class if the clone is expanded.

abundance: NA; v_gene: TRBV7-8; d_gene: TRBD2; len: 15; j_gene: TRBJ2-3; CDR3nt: TGTGCCAGCAGCTTACAAGCGGGAGTATCAGATACGCAGTATTTT; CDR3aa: CASSLQAGVSDTQYF
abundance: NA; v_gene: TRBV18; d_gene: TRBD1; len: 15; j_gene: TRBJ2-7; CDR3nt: TGTGCCAGCTCACCACAGACAGGGGCGACCTACGAGCAGTACTTC; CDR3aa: CASSPQTGATYEQYF
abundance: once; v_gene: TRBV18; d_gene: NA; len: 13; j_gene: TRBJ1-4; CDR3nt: TGTGCCAGCTCACCACCGTCAGTTGAAAAACTGTTTTTT; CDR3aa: CASSPPSVEKLFF
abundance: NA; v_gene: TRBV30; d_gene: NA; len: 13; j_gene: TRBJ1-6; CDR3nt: TGTGCCTGGAGTCGGCAGGGCCAATCACCCCTCCACTTT; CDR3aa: CAWSRQGQSPLHF
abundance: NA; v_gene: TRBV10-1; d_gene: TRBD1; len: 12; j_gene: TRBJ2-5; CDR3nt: TGCGCCACTTCCCGACAGGGAGAGGCCCAGTACTTC; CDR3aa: CATSRQGEAQYF
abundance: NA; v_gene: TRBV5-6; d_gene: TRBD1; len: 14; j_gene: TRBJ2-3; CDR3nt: TGTGCCGGAGGACAGGGGGCGGTTACAGATACGCAGTATTTT; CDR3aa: CAGGQGAVTDTQYF
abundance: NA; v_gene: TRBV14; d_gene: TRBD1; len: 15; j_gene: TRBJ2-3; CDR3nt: TGTGCCAGCAGCCCAGACAGGGGTCGCAGGGATACGCAGTATTTT; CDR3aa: CASSPDRGRRDTQYF
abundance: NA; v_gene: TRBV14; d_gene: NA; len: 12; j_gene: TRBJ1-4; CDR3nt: TGTGCCAGCAGCCCAAAGGGGGAAAAACTGTTTTTT; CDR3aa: CASSPKGEKLFF
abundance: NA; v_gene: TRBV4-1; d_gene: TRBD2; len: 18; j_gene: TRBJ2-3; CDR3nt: TGCGCCAGCAGCCCCGGACTAGCGGGTGTCTGGGGCACAGATACGCAGTATTTT; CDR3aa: CASSPGLAGVWGTDTQYF
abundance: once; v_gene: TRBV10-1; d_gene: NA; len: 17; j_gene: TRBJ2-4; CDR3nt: TGCGCCAGCAGTGATGGGACATTTAGTGGAGCCAAAAACATTCAGTACTTC; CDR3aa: CASSDGTFSGAKNIQYF
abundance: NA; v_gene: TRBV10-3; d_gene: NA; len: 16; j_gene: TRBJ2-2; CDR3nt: TGTGCCATCAGCCGATCAAAGAACTTGAACACCGGGGAGCTGTTTTTT; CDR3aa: CAISRSKNLNTGELFF